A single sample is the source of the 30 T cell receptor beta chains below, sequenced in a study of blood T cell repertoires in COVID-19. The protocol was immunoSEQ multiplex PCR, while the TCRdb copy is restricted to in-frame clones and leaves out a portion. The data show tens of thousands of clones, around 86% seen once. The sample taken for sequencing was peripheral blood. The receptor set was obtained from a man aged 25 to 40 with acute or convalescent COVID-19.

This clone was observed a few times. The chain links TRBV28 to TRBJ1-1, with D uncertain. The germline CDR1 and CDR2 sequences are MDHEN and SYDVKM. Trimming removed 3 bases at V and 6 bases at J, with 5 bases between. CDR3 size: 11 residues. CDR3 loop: CASSLRAEAFF. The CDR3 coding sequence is TGTGCCAGCAGTTTGCGGGCTGAAGCTTTCTTT.

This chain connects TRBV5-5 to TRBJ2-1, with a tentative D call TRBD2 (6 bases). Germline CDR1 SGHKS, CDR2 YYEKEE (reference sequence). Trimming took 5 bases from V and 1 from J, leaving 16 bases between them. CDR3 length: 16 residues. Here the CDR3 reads CASRRGWGGSYNEQFF. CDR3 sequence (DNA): TGTGCCAGCAGGAGAGGCTGGGGAGGATCCTACAATGAGCAGTTCTTC.

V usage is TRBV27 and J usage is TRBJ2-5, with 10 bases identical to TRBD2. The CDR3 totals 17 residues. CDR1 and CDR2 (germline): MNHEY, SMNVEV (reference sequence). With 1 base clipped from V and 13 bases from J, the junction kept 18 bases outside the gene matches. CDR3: CASSLYGTSDPLKDRYF. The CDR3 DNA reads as TGTGCCAGCAGTTTATACGGGACTAGCGATCCCCTCAAGGACCGGTACTTC.

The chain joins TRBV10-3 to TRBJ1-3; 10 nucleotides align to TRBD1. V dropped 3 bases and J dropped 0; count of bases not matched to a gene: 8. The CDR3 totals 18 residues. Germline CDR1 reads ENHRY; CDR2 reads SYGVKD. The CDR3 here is CAISEQPGQGSSGNTIYF. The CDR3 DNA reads TGTGCCATCAGTGAACAACCGGGACAGGGGAGCTCTGGAAACACCATATATTTT.

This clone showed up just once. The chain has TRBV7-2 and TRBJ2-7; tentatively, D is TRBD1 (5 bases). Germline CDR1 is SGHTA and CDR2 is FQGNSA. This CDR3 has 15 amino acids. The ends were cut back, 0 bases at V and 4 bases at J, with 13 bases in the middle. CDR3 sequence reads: CASSLAPLRGYEQYF. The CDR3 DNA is TGTGCCAGCAGCTTAGCGCCGTTAAGGGGATACGAGCAGTACTTC.

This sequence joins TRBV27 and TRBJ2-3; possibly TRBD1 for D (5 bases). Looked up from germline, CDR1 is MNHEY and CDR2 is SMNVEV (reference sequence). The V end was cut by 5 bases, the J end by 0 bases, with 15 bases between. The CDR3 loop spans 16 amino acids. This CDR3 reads CASSRLQAHSTDTQYF. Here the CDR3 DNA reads TGTGCCAGCAGTAGGTTACAGGCCCATAGCACAGATACGCAGTATTTT.

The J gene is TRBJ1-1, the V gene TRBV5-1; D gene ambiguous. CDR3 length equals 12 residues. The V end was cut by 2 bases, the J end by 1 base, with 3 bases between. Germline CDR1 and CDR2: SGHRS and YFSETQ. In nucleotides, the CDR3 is TGCGCCAGCAGCTTCGGGAACACTGAAGCTTTCTTT. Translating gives CASSFGNTEAFF.

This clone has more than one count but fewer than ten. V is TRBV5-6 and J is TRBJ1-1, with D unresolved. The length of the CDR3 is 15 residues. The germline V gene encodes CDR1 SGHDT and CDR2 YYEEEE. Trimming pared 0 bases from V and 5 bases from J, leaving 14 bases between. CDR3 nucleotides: TGTGCCAGCAGCTTGGATTTCGCACGGAGGACTGAAGCTTTCTTT. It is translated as CASSLDFARRTEAFF.

This CDR3 is CASRKSGGRLVLNTEAFF. CDR3 nucleotides: TGTGCCAGCAGAAAATCCGGGGGGCGCTTGGTCCTGAACACTGAAGCTTTCTTT. The V and J genes are TRBV27 and TRBJ1-1; D may be TRBD1 (6 bases). Deletions cut 6 bases from V and 0 bases from J, with 23 bases between. CDR1 is MNHEY and CDR2 is SMNVEV in the germline V gene (reference sequence). The CDR3 runs 18 residues.

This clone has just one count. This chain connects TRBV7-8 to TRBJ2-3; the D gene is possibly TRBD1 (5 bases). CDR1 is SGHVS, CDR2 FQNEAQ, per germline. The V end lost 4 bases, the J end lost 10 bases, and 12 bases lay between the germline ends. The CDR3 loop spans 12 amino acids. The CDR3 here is CASSSQAAAQYF. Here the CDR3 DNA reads TGTGCCAGCAGCTCACAGGCCGCCGCGCAGTATTTT.

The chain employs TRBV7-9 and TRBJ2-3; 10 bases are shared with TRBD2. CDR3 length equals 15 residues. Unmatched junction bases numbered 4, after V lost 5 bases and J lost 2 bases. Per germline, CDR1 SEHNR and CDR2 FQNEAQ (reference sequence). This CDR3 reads CASSPGLANTDTQYF. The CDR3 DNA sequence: TGTGCCAGCAGCCCGGGACTAGCGAACACAGATACGCAGTATTTT.

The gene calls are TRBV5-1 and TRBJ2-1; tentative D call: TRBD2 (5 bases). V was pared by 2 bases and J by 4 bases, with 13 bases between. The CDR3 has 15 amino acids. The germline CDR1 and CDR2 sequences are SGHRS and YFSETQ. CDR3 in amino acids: CASSLYQEAYNEQFF. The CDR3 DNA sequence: TGCGCCAGCAGCTTATACCAGGAGGCATACAATGAGCAGTTCTTC.

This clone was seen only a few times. The CDR3 is CASSSDSGTEAFF. In nucleotides, the CDR3 is TGTGCCAGCAGTAGCGACAGCGGGACTGAAGCTTTCTTT. This rearrangement joins TRBV6-5 to TRBJ1-1, with D possibly matching TRBD1 (5 bases). Trimming pared 5 bases from V and 5 bases from J, leaving 12 bases between. Germline values: CDR1 MNHEY, CDR2 SVGAGI. The CDR3 sequence is 13 residues long.

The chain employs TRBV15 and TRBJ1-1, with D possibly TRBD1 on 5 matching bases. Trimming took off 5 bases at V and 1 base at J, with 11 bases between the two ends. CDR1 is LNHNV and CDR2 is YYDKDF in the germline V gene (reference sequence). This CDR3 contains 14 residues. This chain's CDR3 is CATSVGLSNTEAFF. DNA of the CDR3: TGTGCCACCAGCGTGGGACTCTCGAACACTGAAGCTTTCTTT.

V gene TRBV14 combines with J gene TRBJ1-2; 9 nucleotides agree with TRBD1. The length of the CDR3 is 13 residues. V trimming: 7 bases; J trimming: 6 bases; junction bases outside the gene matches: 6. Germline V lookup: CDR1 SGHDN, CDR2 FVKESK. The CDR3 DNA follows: TGTGCCAGCACATCACAGGGGGCAGATGGCTACACCTTC. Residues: CASTSQGADGYTF.

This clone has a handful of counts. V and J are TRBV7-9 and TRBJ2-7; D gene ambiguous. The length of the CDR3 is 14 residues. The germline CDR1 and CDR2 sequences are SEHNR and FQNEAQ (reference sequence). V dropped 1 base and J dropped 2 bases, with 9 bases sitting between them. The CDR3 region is CASSLGERPYEQYV. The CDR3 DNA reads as TGTGCCAGCAGCTTAGGAGAGCGTCCCTACGAGCAGTACGTC.

The CDR3 DNA reads TGTGCCAGCAGCAAAGTAGCGGCGAACACCGGGGAGCTGTTTTTT. It specifies CASSKVAANTGELFF. The chain uses TRBV7-6 and TRBJ2-2, with a tentative D call TRBD2 (6 bases). The CDR3 loop spans 15 amino acids. Germline CDR1 is SGHVS and CDR2 is FNYEAQ. V lost 5 bases, J lost 0 bases, and 10 bases lay in between.

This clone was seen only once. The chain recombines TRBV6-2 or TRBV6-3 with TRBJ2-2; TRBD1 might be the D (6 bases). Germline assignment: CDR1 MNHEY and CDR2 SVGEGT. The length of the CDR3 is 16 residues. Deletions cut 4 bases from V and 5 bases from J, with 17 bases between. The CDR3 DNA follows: TGTGCCAGCAGTTTCAACCGGGACACCGTAACCGGGGAGCTGTTTTTT. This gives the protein CASSFNRDTVTGELFF.

CDR3 sequence reads: CASSPETGMTYEQYV. DNA for the CDR3: TGTGCCAGCTCACCAGAGACAGGGATGACCTACGAGCAGTACGTC. The rearrangement links TRBV18 to TRBJ2-7, with 7 bases matching TRBD1. V lost 2 bases, J lost 2 bases, and 6 bases stayed unmatched. Germline CDR1 is KGHSH and CDR2 is LQKENI. CDR3 length equals 15 residues.

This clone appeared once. The CDR3 DNA reads TGTGCCTGGTCCTTATTCTCTGGAAACACCATATATTTT. It codes for CAWSLFSGNTIYF. This chain joins TRBV30 and TRBJ1-3; D uncertain. The CDR3 consists of 13 residues. Per the germline V gene, CDR1 is GTSNPN and CDR2 is SVGIG (reference sequence). V was clipped by 5 bases and J by 0 bases, with 8 bases between them.

The CDR3 DNA sequence: TGCGCCAGCAGCTTGGCGGTGTGGGGCCAAGCGAACACTGAAGCTTTCTTT. This gives the protein CASSLAVWGQANTEAFF. The chain has TRBV5-1 and TRBJ1-1, with a tentative D call TRBD1 (5 bases). V shed 0 bases and J shed 1 base, with 16 bases lying between them. This CDR3 is 17 amino acids long. CDR1 and CDR2 from the germline V gene are SGHRS and YFSETQ.

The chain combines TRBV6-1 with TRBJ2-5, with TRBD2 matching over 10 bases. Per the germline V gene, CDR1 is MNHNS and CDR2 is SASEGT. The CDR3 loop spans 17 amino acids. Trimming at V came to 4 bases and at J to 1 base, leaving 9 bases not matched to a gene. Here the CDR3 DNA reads TGTGCCAGCAGTGTGGGGGCAGCGGGAGGGCTCCAAGAGACCCAGTACTTC. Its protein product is CASSVGAAGGLQETQYF.

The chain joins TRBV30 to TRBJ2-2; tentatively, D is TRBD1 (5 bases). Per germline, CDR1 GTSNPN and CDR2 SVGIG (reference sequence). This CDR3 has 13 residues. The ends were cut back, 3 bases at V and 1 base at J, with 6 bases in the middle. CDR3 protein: CAWRGQNTGELFF. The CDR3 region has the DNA TGTGCCTGGAGGGGGCAGAACACCGGGGAGCTGTTTTTT. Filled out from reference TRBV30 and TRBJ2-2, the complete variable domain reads SQTIHQWPATLVQPVGSPLSLECTVEGTSNPNLYWYRQAAGRGLQLLFYSVGIGQISSEVPQNLSASRPQDRQFILSSKKLLLSDSGFYLCAWRGQNTGELFFGEGSRLTVL.

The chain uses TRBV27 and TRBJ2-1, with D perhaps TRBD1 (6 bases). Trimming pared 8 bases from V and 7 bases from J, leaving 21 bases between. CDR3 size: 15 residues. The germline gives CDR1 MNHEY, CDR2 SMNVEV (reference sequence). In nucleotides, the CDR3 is TGTGCCAGCCACAACCCTACAGGGTCAGGTAATGAGCAGTTCTTC. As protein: CASHNPTGSGNEQFF.

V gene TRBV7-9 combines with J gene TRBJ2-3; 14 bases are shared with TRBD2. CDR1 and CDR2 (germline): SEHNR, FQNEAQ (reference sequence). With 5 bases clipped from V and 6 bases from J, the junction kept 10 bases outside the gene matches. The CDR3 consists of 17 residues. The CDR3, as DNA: TGTGCCAGCAGCGGCGGACTAGCGGGGGGACGATGGGATACGCAGTATTTT. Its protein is CASSGGLAGGRWDTQYF.

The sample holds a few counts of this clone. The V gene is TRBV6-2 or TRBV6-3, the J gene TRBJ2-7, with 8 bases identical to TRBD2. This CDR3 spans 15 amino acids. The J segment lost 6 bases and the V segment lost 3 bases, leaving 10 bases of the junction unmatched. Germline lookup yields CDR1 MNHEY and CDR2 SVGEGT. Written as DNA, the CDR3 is TGTGCCAGCAGTTATCTGAGCGGGAGTTTTGGCGAGCAGTACTTC. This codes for CASSYLSGSFGEQYF.

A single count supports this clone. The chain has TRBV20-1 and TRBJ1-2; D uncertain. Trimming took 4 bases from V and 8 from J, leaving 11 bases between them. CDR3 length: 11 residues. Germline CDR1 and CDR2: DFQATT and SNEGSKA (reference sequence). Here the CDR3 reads CSAKRTRGYTF. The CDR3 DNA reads TGCAGTGCTAAGAGGACTCGCGGCTACACCTTC.

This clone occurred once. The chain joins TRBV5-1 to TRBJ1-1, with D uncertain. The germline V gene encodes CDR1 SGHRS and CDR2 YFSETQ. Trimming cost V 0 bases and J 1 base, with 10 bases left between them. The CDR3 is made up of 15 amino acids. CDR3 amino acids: CASSLAGGPNTEAFF. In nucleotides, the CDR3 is TGCGCCAGCAGCTTGGCGGGAGGGCCGAACACTGAAGCTTTCTTT.

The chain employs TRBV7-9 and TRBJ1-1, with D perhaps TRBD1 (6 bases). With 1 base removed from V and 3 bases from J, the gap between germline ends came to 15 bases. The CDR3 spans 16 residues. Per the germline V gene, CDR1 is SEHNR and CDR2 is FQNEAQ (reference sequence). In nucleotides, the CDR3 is TGTGCCAGCAGCTTAGAAACAGGGTGGACCCACACTGAAGCTTTCTTT. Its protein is CASSLETGWTHTEAFF. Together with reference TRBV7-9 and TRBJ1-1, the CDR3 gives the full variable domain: DTGVSQNPRHKITKRGQNVTFRCDPISEHNRLYWYRQTLGQGPEFLTYFQNEAQLEKSRLLSDRFSAERPKGSFSTLEIQRTEQGDSAMYLCASSLETGWTHTEAFFGQGTRLTVV.

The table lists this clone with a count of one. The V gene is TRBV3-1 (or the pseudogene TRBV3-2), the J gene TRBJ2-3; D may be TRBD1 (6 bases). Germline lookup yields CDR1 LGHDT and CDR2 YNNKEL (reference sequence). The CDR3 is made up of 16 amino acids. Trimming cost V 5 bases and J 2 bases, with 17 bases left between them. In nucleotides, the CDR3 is TGTGCCAGCAGCAAGGGGCTCAACAGGGACACAGATACGCAGTATTTT. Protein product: CASSKGLNRDTDTQYF.